These 17 T cell receptor beta chains originate from one sample sequenced in a study of blood T cell repertoires in COVID-19. The repertoire was sequenced with immunoSEQ multiplex PCR; TCRdb's copy has only in-frame clones and lacks some. Of some 80,000 clones in the sample, roughly 82% are singletons; the top ten hold approximately 7%. The sequencing sample was made of peripheral blood. Source of these receptors: a human donor in a cohort sampled during active COVID-19.

J is TRBJ2-2 and V is TRBV7-9, with 10 bases that match TRBD2. V was pared by 2 bases and J by 3 bases, with 6 bases of the junction left unmatched. The CDR3 has 17 amino acids. Germline-derived CDR1 and CDR2 are SEHNR and FQNEAQ (reference sequence). The CDR3 region is CASSLLPLAGDTGELFF. CDR3 nucleotide sequence: TGTGCCAGCAGCTTACTTCCGCTAGCGGGGGACACCGGGGAGCTGTTTTTT.

The V and J genes are TRBV4-2 and TRBJ1-1, with 7 bases lining up with TRBD1. J lost 0 bases, V lost 1 base, and 5 bases had no gene match. The CDR3 loop spans 16 amino acids. From germline, CDR1 is LGHNA and CDR2 YNFKEQ. The CDR3 region has the DNA TGTGCCAGCAGCCAAGGGACAGGAGAAATGAACACTGAAGCTTTCTTT. Its translation: CASSQGTGEMNTEAFF.

The V call is TRBV3-1 (or the pseudogene TRBV3-2), the J call TRBJ2-7, with D perhaps TRBD2 (5 bases). The CDR3 runs to 15 residues. Trimming stripped 0 bases from V and 2 bases from J, with 11 bases between. The V gene's germline CDR1 is LGHDT and CDR2 YNNKEL (reference sequence). This chain's CDR3 is CASSQEWEIPYEQYF. The CDR3, as DNA: TGTGCCAGCAGCCAAGAGTGGGAGATTCCCTACGAGCAGTACTTC.

The chain joins TRBV13 to TRBJ1-5; the D gene is possibly TRBD1 (5 bases). V lost 4 bases and J lost 0, with 10 bases in between. This CDR3 comprises 15 residues. Germline CDR1 reads PRHDT; CDR2 reads FYEKMQ (reference sequence). Here the CDR3 reads CASSSRGYSNQPQHF. The CDR3 DNA sequence: TGTGCCAGCAGCTCAAGGGGTTATAGCAATCAGCCCCAGCATTTT.

This clone was seen more than once but under ten times. This sequence joins TRBV5-6 and TRBJ2-7; 10 nucleotides line up with TRBD2. This CDR3 is built from 14 residues. Trimming at V came to 5 bases and at J to 3 bases, leaving 5 bases not matched to a gene. Germline V gives CDR1 SGHDT, CDR2 YYEEEE. The CDR3 nucleotides read TGTGCCAGCAGTCTGACTAGCGGGTACTACGAGCAGTACTTC. It translates to CASSLTSGYYEQYF.

The J gene is TRBJ2-7, the V gene TRBV5-5; D gene unclear. CDR1 is SGHKS, CDR2 YYEKEE, per germline (reference sequence). Trimming took 0 bases from V and 0 from J, leaving 7 bases between them. CDR3 length equals 14 residues. The CDR3 sequence is CASSLVRSSYEQYF. CDR3 nucleotide sequence: TGTGCCAGCAGCTTGGTCCGTAGCTCCTACGAGCAGTACTTC.

V gene TRBV7-8 combines with J gene TRBJ2-6, with a weak D call TRBD1 (5 bases). Germline CDR1 and CDR2: SGHVS and FQNEAQ. V lost 6 bases and J 0 bases, leaving 9 bases between the germline ends. The CDR3 totals 15 residues. The CDR3 reads CASRRQSSGANVLTF. For the CDR3, the DNA is TGTGCCAGCAGGAGACAGAGCTCTGGGGCCAACGTCCTGACTTTC.

This clone was found a few times. The V and J genes are TRBV7-3 and TRBJ1-1; 10 nucleotides align to TRBD1. V shed 2 bases, J shed 6 bases, and the junction held 3 bases outside the gene matches. The CDR3 runs 14 residues. Per germline, CDR1 SGHTA and CDR2 FQGTGA. The CDR3 loop is CASSLDRGLAEAFF. CDR3 nucleotide sequence: TGTGCCAGCAGCTTAGACAGGGGGCTCGCTGAAGCTTTCTTT.

The genes are TRBV3-1 (or the pseudogene TRBV3-2) and TRBJ2-6; D perhaps matches TRBD1 (6 bases). Germline V gives CDR1 LGHDT, CDR2 YNNKEL (reference sequence). This CDR3 comprises 15 residues. V lost 4 bases to trimming and J lost 0 bases, with 7 bases between them. The CDR3 coding sequence is TGTGCCAGCAGCCCGACAGGCTCTGGGGCCAACGTCCTGACTTTC. Protein product: CASSPTGSGANVLTF.

This clone was observed a single time. The rearrangement joins TRBV14 to TRBJ1-1; D may be TRBD1 (5 bases). The V and J ends lost 5 bases and 5 bases respectively, with 12 bases between them. The CDR3 consists of 13 residues. Germline CDR1 SGHDN, CDR2 FVKESK. CDR3 region: CASSETAWTEAFF. In DNA, the CDR3 is TGTGCCAGCAGCGAGACAGCGTGGACTGAAGCTTTCTTT.

This chain uses TRBV3-1 (or the pseudogene TRBV3-2) with TRBJ2-1, with TRBD2 matching over 11 bases. CDR1 and CDR2 (germline): LGHDT, YNNKEL (reference sequence). There are 17 residues in the CDR3. V lost 0 bases to trimming and J lost 8 bases; unmatched junction nucleotides: 9. CDR3 DNA sequence: TGTGCCAGCAGCCAAGACCCTAGCGGGGGGCCCATTGATGAGCAGTTCTTC. This codes for CASSQDPSGGPIDEQFF.

This chain uses TRBV6-1 with TRBJ1-3; D unclear. The CDR3 has 13 residues. Trimming removed 3 bases at V and 0 bases at J, with 3 bases between. CDR1 and CDR2 (germline): MNHNS, SASEGT. The CDR3 DNA sequence: TGTGCCAGCAGTGAGAGCTCTGGAAACACCATATATTTT. Amino acids: CASSESSGNTIYF.

CDR3 sequence (DNA): TGTGCCAGCAGCCAAGATATCTCCCGGGAGCAGTACTTC. Protein product: CASSQDISREQYF. The gene calls are TRBV4-2 and TRBJ2-7; D ambiguous. V was clipped by 0 bases and J by 7 bases, with 10 bases between them. This CDR3 comprises 13 residues. Germline V CDR1 and CDR2: LGHNA, YNFKEQ.

This clone occurred once. The same CDR3 also results from other DNA sequences found in this sample. V is TRBV7-2 and J is TRBJ2-1; D unclear. The CDR3 loop spans 13 amino acids. Germline lookup yields CDR1 SGHTA and CDR2 FQGNSA. Trimming stripped 3 bases from V and 4 bases from J, with 7 bases between. CDR3 in amino acids: CASSLGRYNEQFF. CDR3 nucleotides: TGTGCCAGCAGCTTGGGCAGATACAATGAGCAGTTCTTC.

The table lists this clone with a count of one. The CDR3 spells CASRGSLGHEQYF. The CDR3 nucleotides are TGTGCCAGCAGGGGGAGTCTAGGACACGAGCAGTACTTC. The chain joins TRBV7-8 to TRBJ2-7; tentative D call: TRBD2 (5 bases). The CDR3 length is 13 residues. The V end lost 6 bases, the J end lost 5 bases, and 14 bases lay between the germline ends. Per the germline V gene, CDR1 is SGHVS and CDR2 is FQNEAQ.

This chain uses TRBV2 with TRBJ1-5, with TRBD1 identical over 7 bases. This CDR3 comprises 14 residues. CDR1 and CDR2 (germline): SNHLY, FYNNEI. The ends lost 3 bases at V and 6 bases at J; junction bases unmatched: 5. CDR3 protein: CASSERQGFQPQHF. The CDR3, as DNA: TGTGCCAGCAGTGAGAGACAGGGTTTTCAGCCCCAGCATTTT.

The CDR3 sequence is CATSRDLDRQGNEAFF. The DNA for the CDR3 is TGTGCCACCAGCAGAGATCTTGACAGGCAAGGTAATGAAGCTTTCTTT. The chain carries TRBV15 and TRBJ1-1, with D maybe TRBD1 (6 bases). Germline loops: CDR1 LNHNV, CDR2 YYDKDF (reference sequence). The CDR3 length is 16 residues. The V and J ends lost 0 bases and 7 bases respectively, with 18 bases between them.